The next 9 T cell receptor beta chains were all read from a single sample in a study of T cells expressing NK-cell markers. TCRdb reworked the 5' RACE reads into one entry per CDR3 protein, no DNA. This sample's table has 500,000 or so distinct CDR3 sequences. Sequenced input: blood T cells: a sorted CD56 or NKG2C T cell subset, CD4+ or CD8+ T cells, or bulk PBMC T cells (not recorded which). The source of these receptors is a man younger than 30 in good health.

J is TRBJ2-1 and V is TRBV4-3; TCRdb calls TRBD2, which cannot be checked without DNA. Germline CDR1 LGHNA, CDR2 YSLEER. The CDR3 has 14 residues. The CDR3 region is CASSPGLLGNEQFF.

The chain combines TRBV29-1 with TRBJ2-1; TCRdb returns TRBD1, unconfirmable since there is no DNA. This CDR3 contains 13 residues. The germline V gene encodes CDR1 SQVTM and CDR2 ANQGSEA. CDR3: CSVAGATNNEQFF.

This chain uses TRBV27 with TRBJ1-2; TCRdb selects TRBD1, and the lack of DNA leaves this call unchecked. Germline assignment: CDR1 MNHEY and CDR2 SMNVEV (reference sequence). The CDR3 totals 13 residues. The CDR3 protein is CASSMSGQGGYTF.

This sequence joins TRBV20-1 and TRBJ2-7; TCRdb gives TRBD1 as the D gene, but with no DNA this cannot be confirmed. CDR1 is DFQATT and CDR2 is SNEGSKA in the germline V gene (reference sequence). This CDR3 is built from 17 residues. The CDR3: CSARGVQDPSVTYEQYF.

This sequence joins TRBV24-1 and TRBJ2-5; there is no DNA to check the TCRdb D call of TRBD2. Germline V gene data show CDR1 as KGHDR and CDR2 as SFDVKD. The CDR3 loop spans 12 amino acids. The CDR3 spells CATTSREETQYF.

The CDR3 protein is CASRGGSGLRDTQYF. This sequence joins TRBV28 and TRBJ2-3; the TCRdb call, TRBD1, lacks DNA for checking. This CDR3 is built from 15 residues. Per the germline V gene, CDR1 is MDHEN and CDR2 is SYDVKM. Drawing the rest from reference TRBV28 and TRBJ2-3, the complete variable domain is DVKVTQSSRYLVKRTGEKVFLECVQDMDHENMFWYRQDPGLGLRLIYFSYDVKMKEKGDIPEGYSVSREKKERFSLILESASTNQTSMYLCASRGGSGLRDTQYFGPGTRLTVL.

The rearrangement uses TRBV7-7 and TRBJ2-3; TCRdb's D call of TRBD1 is untestable without DNA. CDR3 length: 15 amino acids. Germline-derived CDR1 and CDR2 are SSHAT and FNYEAQ (reference sequence). CDR3: CASSSGTGSTDTQYF.

The CDR3 protein is CASSLSGTSGSTYF. The gene calls are TRBV12-3 or TRBV12-4 and TRBJ2-3; the D call from TCRdb, TRBD2, cannot be confirmed without DNA. The CDR3 totals 14 residues.

The V gene is TRBV18, the J gene TRBJ1-3; TCRdb picks TRBD1, but there is no DNA to check that call. CDR1 and CDR2 from the germline V gene are KGHSH and LQKENI. The CDR3 has 18 residues. The CDR3 is CASSPRDRGREAGNTIYF.